This is a list of T cell receptor beta chains from one sample in a study of blood T cell repertoires in COVID-19. Measured with immunoSEQ multiplex PCR; TCRdb has only the in-frame clones, and not every one. The profile shows some 130,000 clones, about 85% of them singletons. The sequenced sample was peripheral blood. These receptors came from an elderly man with acute or convalescent COVID-19. CDR3s include the opening cysteine and the closing phenylalanine or tryptophan. A D gene is named only where the DNA matches it firmly. Expanded clones get a size class; other rows say once, few or many, or leave the size out.

V: TRBV6-2/TRBV6-3
size: -
D: TRBD2
J: TRBJ2-7
DNA: TGTGCCAGCAGTTACTCTCTAGCGGGAGCCTACGAGCAGTACTTC
CDR3: CASSYSLAGAYEQYF

V: TRBV19
size: -
D: -
J: TRBJ2-5
DNA: TGTGCCAGTAGTGAAGGAGATAAAGAGACCCAGTACTTC
CDR3: CASSEGDKETQYF

V: TRBV27
size: -
D: -
J: TRBJ1-6
DNA: TGTGCCAGCAGCCCCCTCCTTCATAATTCACCCCTCCACTTT
CDR3: CASSPLLHNSPLHF

V: TRBV18
size: -
D: TRBD1
J: TRBJ1-2
DNA: TGTGCCAGCTCATCAGGACAGGGAACGGGCTATGGCTACACCTTC
CDR3: CASSSGQGTGYGYTF

V: TRBV7-2
size: -
D: TRBD2
J: TRBJ2-5
DNA: TGTGCCAGCAGCTTAGCGGGAGGGAACCAAGAGACCCAGTACTTC
CDR3: CASSLAGGNQETQYF

V: TRBV3-1/TRBV3-2
size: -
D: TRBD1
J: TRBJ2-3
DNA: TGTGCCAGCAGCCTGGGACAGGGGGGAATGTCCGCAGATACGCAGTATTTT
CDR3: CASSLGQGGMSADTQYF

V: TRBV7-3
size: -
D: -
J: TRBJ1-2
DNA: TGTGCCAGCAGCCCTCGCCGGGGTGACTATGGCTACACCTTC
CDR3: CASSPRRGDYGYTF

V: TRBV6-5
size: -
D: TRBD1
J: TRBJ2-1
DNA: TGTGCCAGCAGTACCCGGGACAGGATCTACAATGAGCAGTTCTTC
CDR3: CASSTRDRIYNEQFF

V: TRBV10-3
size: few
D: -
J: TRBJ2-7
DNA: TGTGCCATCAGTGCAGGGATCCCCTACGAGCAGTACTTC
CDR3: CAISAGIPYEQYF

V: TRBV24-1
size: -
D: -
J: TRBJ1-4
DNA: TGTGCCACCGCGGACAGCTCCGCGGCGCATGCAACTAATGAAAAACTGTTTTTT
CDR3: CATADSSAAHATNEKLFF

V: TRBV3-1/TRBV3-2
size: -
D: TRBD2
J: TRBJ2-1
DNA: TGTGCCAGCAGCCAAGAGGTTGGAGCGGGGGGGCGTAATGAGCAGTTCTTC
CDR3: CASSQEVGAGGRNEQFF

V: TRBV5-1
size: -
D: TRBD1
J: TRBJ1-1
DNA: TGCGCCAGCAGCGCTGCGACAGGGACTGAAGCTTTCTTT
CDR3: CASSAATGTEAFF

V: TRBV7-3
size: -
D: -
J: TRBJ1-1
DNA: TGTGCCAGCAGCCCGTCAGGGGCGAACACTGAAGCTTTCTTT
CDR3: CASSPSGANTEAFF

V: TRBV3-1/TRBV3-2
size: -
D: -
J: TRBJ1-1
DNA: TGTGCCAGCAGCGCCCGGGACAAGAACACTGAAGCTTTCTTT
CDR3: CASSARDKNTEAFF

V: TRBV5-8
size: -
D: TRBD2
J: TRBJ2-7
DNA: TGTGCCAGCAGCCTAGCGGGAACCTACGAGCAGTACTTC
CDR3: CASSLAGTYEQYF

V: TRBV25-1
size: -
D: -
J: TRBJ2-5
DNA: TGTGCCAGCAGTGATTCGAGGGAGACCCAGTACTTC
CDR3: CASSDSRETQYF